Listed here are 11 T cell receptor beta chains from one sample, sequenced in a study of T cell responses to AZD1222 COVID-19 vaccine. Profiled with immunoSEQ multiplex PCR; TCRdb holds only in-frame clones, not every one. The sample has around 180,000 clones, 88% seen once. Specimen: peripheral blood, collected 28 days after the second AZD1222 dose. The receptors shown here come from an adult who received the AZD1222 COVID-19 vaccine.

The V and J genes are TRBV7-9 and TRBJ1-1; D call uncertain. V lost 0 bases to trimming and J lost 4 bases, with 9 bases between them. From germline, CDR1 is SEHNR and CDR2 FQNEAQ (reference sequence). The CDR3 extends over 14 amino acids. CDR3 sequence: CASSLAGRATEAFF. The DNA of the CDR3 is TGTGCCAGCAGCTTAGCAGGACGGGCCACTGAAGCTTTCTTT.

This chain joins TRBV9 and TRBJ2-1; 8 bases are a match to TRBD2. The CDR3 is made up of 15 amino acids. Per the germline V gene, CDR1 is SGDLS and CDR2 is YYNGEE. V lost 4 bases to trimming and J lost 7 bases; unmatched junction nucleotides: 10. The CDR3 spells CASSSNPGRANEQFF. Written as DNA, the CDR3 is TGTGCCAGCAGCTCAAATCCCGGGAGGGCTAATGAGCAGTTCTTC.

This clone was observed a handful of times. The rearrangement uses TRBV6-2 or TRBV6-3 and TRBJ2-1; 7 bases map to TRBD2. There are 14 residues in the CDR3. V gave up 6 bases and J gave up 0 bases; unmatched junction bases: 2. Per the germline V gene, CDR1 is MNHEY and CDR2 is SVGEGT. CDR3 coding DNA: TGTGCCAGCAGCCGCGGGGGCTCCTACAATGAGCAGTTCTTC. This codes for CASSRGGSYNEQFF.

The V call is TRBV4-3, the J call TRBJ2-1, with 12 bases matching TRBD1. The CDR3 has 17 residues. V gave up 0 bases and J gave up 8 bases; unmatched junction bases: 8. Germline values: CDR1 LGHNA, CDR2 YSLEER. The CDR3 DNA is TGCGCCAGCAGCCAAGAATCGGGACAGGGGGCGATCGATGAGCAGTTCTTC. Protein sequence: CASSQESGQGAIDEQFF.

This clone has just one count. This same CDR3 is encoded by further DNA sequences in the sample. CDR3: CASSYLETQYF. The CDR3, as DNA: TGTGCCAGCAGTTACCTGGAGACCCAGTACTTC. The rearrangement links TRBV6-5 to TRBJ2-5; D not certain. CDR1 MNHEY and CDR2 SVGAGI come from the germline V gene. The V gene lost 2 bases and the J gene lost 5 bases, with 3 bases spanning the gap. The CDR3 contains 11 residues.

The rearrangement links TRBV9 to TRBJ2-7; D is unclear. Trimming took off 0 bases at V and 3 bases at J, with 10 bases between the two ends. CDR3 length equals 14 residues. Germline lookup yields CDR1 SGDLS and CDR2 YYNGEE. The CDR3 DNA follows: TGTGCCAGCAGCGTAGATCTTGGCAGCTACGAGCAGTACTTC. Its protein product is CASSVDLGSYEQYF.

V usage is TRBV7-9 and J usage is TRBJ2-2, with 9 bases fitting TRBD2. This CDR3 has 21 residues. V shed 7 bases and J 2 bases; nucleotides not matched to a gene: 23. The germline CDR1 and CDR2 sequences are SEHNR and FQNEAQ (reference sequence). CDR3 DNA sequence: TGTGCCAGCACCCACTCAGACAGAATGTCCGGGACTAGCCGAAACACCGGGGAGCTGTTTTTT. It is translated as CASTHSDRMSGTSRNTGELFF.

CDR3 nucleotide sequence: TGTGCCTGGAGTCTTAGACACAGGGCTGGTGAAAAACTGTTTTTT. Translation gives CAWSLRHRAGEKLFF. The chain combines TRBV30 with TRBJ1-4; TRBD1 is a possible D gene (6 bases). The V and J ends lost 2 bases and 7 bases respectively, with 17 bases between them. Germline V gene sequence: CDR1 GTSNPN, CDR2 SVGIG (reference sequence). The CDR3 sequence is 15 residues long. Full variable domain (missing parts from reference TRBV30 and TRBJ1-4): SQTIHQWPATLVQPVGSPLSLECTVEGTSNPNLYWYRQAAGRGLQLLFYSVGIGQISSEVPQNLSASRPQDRQFILSSKKLLLSDSGFYLCAWSLRHRAGEKLFFGSGTQLSVL.

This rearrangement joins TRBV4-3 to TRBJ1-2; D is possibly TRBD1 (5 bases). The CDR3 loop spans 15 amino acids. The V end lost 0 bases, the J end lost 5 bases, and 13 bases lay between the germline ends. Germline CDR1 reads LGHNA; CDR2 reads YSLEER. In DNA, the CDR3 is TGCGCCAGCAGCCAAGAGGGACTTGCGGGGTATGGCTACACCTTC. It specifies CASSQEGLAGYGYTF.

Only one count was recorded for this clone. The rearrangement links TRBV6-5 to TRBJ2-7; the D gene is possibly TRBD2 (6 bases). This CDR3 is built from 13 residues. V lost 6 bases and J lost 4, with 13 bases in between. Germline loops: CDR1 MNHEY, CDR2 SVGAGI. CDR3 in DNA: TGTGCCAGCAGGCCGGGACTTCCGTACGAGCAGTACTTC. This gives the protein CASRPGLPYEQYF.

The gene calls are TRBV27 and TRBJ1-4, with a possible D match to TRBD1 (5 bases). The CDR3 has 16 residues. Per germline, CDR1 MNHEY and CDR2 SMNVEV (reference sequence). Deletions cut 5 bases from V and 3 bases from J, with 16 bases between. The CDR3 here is CASSPRSQGSNEKLFF. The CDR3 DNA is TGTGCCAGCAGTCCCAGGTCTCAGGGTTCTAATGAAAAACTGTTTTTT.